This T cell receptor beta chain was profiled in a study of shared clonotypes between healthy human individuals. Running of the assay took place at deep level. TCRdb's table, derived via immunoSEQ multiplex PCR, lists solely in-frame clones and lacks some. The table includes millions of clones, about 95% detected once. Naive CD8 cells lacked CD45RO, underwent positive selection for CCR7 and left out terminally differentiated effector memory CD45RA+ cells. Germline assignment: CDR1 SNHLY and CDR2 FYNNEI. The V and J ends lost 6 bases and 7 bases, in that order; junction bases with no gene match: 7. The CDR3 contains 14 residues.

The sequenced sample was naive CD8+ T cells sorted from blood. The TCR sequence derives from a man younger than 35 in good health. The V and J genes are TRBV2 and TRBJ1-5, with 9 bases fitting TRBD1. The CDR3 spells CASSVPGQGQPQHF. DNA for the CDR3: TGTGCCAGCAGCGTCCCGGGACAGGGACAGCCCCAGCATTTT.